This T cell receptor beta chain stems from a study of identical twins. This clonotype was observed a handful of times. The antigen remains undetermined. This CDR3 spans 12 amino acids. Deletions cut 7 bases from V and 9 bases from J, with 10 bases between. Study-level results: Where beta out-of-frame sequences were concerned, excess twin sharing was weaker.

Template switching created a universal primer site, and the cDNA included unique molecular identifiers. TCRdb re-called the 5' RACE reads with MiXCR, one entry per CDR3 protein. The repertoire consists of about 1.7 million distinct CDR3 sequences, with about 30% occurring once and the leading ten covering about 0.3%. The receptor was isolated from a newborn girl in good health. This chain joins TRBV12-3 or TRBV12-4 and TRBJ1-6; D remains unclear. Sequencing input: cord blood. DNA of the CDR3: TGTGCCAGCACCCTCGAGAGTTCACCCCTCCACTTT. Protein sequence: CASTLESSPLHF.